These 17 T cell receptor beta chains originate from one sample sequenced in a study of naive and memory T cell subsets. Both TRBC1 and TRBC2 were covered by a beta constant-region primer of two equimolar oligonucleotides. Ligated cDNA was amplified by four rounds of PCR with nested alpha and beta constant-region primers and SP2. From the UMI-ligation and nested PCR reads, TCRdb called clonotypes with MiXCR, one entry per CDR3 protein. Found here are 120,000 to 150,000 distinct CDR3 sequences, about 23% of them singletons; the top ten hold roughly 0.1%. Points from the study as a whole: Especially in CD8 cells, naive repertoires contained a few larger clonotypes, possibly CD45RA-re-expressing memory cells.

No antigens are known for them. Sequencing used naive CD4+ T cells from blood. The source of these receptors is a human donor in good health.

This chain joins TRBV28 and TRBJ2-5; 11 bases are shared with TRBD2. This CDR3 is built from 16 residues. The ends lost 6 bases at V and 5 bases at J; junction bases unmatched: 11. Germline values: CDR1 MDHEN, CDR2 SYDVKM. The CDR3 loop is CASRARLAGGSETQYF. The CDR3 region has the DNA TGTGCCAGCAGGGCCCGCCTAGCGGGAGGTTCGGAGACCCAGTACTTC.

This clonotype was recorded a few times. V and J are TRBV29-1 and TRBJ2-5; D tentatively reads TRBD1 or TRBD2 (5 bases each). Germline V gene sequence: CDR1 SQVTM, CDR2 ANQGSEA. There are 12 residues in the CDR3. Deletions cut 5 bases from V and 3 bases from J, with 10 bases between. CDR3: CSVSGTEETQYF. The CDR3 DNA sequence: TGCAGCGTTTCCGGGACGGAAGAGACCCAGTACTTC.

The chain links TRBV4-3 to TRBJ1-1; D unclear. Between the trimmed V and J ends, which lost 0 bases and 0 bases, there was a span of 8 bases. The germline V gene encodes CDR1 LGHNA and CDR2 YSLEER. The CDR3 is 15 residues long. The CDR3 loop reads CASSQEAHLNTEAFF. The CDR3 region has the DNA TGCGCCAGCAGCCAAGAGGCCCACCTGAACACTGAAGCTTTCTTT.

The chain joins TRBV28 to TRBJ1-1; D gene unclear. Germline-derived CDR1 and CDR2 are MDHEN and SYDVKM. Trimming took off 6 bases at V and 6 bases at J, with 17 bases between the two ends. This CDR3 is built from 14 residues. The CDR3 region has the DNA TGTGCCAGCAGCCAGGCAAGGGTGAGCCCTGAAGCTTTCTTT. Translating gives CASSQARVSPEAFF.

The chain's CDR3 is CASSWTSGEYNEQFF. The CDR3 coding sequence is TGTGCCAGCAGTTGGACTAGCGGGGAATACAATGAGCAGTTCTTC. This sequence joins TRBV6-2 or TRBV6-3 and TRBJ2-1, with TRBD2 matching over 12 bases. The CDR3 covers 15 residues. CDR1 is MNHEY and CDR2 is SVGEGT in the germline V gene. J lost 4 bases, V lost 4 bases, and 2 bases had no gene match.

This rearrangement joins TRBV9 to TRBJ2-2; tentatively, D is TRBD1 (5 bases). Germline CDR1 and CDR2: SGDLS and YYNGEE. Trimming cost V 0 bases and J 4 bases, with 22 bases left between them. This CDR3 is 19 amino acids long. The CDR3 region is CASSVGIVGATLRTGELFF. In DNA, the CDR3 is TGTGCCAGCAGCGTAGGTATCGTTGGGGCTACCCTACGCACCGGGGAGCTGTTTTTT. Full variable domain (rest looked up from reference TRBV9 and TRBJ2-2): DSGVTQTPKHLITATGQRVTLRCSPRSGDLSVYWYQQSLDQGLQFLIQYYNGEERAKGNILERFSAQQFPDLHSELNLSSLELGDSALYFCASSVGIVGATLRTGELFFGEGSRLTVL.

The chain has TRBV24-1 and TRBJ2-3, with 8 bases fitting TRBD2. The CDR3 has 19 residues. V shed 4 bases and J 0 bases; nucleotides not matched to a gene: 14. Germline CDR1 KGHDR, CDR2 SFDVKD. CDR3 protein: CATSEMPPVAGGSTDTQYF. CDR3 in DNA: TGTGCCACCAGTGAAATGCCACCGGTCGCGGGAGGAAGCACAGATACGCAGTATTTT.

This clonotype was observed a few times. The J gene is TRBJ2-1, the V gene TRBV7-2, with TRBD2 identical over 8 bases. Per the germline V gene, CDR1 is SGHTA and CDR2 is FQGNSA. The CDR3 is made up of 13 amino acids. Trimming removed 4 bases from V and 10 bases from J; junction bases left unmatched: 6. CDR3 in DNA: TGTGCCAGCAGCTCCGGACTAGCTCGGGAGCAGTTCTTC. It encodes CASSSGLAREQFF.

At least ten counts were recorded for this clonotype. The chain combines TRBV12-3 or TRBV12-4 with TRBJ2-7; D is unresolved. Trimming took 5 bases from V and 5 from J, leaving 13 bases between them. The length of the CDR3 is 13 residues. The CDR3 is CASSLIWANEQYF. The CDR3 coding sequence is TGTGCCAGCAGTCTAATTTGGGCTAACGAGCAGTACTTC.

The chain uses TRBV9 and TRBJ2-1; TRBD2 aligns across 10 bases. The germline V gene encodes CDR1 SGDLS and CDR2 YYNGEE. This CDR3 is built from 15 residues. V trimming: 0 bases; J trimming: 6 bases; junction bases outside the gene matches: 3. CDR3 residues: CASSVVTSGANEQFF. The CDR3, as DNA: TGTGCCAGCAGCGTAGTAACTAGCGGGGCCAATGAGCAGTTCTTC.

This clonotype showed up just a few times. In nucleotides, the CDR3 is TGTGCCAGCAGTTACCCGACTAGCGGGGTCTCTGGGGCCAACGTCCTGACTTTC. Encoded protein: CASSYPTSGVSGANVLTF. This rearrangement joins TRBV6-2 or TRBV6-3 to TRBJ2-6; 11 bases are a match to TRBD2. CDR3 length: 18 amino acids. Trimming at V came to 2 bases and at J to 0 bases, leaving 3 bases not matched to a gene. Per germline, CDR1 MNHEY and CDR2 SVGEGT.

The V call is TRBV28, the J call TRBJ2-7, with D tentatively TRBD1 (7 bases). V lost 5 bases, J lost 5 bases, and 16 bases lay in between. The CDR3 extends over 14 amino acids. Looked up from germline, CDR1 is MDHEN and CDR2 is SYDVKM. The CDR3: CASSLSGGMHEQYF. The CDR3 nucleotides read TGTGCCAGCAGTCTATCAGGGGGGATGCACGAGCAGTACTTC.

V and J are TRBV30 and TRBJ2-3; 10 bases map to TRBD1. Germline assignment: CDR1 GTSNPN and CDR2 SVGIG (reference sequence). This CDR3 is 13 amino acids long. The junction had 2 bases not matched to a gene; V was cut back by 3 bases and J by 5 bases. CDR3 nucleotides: TGTGCCTGGAGGACAGGGGGCAGAGATACGCAGTATTTT. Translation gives CAWRTGGRDTQYF.

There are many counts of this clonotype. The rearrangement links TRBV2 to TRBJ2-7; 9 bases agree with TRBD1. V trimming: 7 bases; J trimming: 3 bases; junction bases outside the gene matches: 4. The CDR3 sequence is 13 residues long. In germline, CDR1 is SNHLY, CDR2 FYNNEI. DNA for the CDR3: TGTGCCAGCACTTTGGACAGGGGCTACGAGCAGTACTTC. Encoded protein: CASTLDRGYEQYF.

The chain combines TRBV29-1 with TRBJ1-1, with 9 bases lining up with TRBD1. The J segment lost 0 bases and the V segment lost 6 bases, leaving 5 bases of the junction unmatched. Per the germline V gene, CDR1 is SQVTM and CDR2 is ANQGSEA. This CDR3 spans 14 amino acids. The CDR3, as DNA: TGCAGCGTCCCGGGACAGGGTGTGAACACTGAAGCTTTCTTT. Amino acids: CSVPGQGVNTEAFF.

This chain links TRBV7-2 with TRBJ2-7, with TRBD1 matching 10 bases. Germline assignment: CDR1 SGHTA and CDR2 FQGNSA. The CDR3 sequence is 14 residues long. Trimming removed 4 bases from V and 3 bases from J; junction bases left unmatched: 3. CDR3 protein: CASSSRTGGYEQYF. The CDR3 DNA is TGTGCCAGCAGCTCCAGGACAGGGGGCTACGAGCAGTACTTC.

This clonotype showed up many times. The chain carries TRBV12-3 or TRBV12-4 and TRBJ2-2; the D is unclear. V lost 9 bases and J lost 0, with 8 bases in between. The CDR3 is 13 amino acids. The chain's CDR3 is CASQPANTGELFF. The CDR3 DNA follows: TGTGCCAGTCAACCAGCGAACACCGGGGAGCTGTTTTTT.